The 6 T cell receptor beta chains in this list originate from one sample, sequenced in a study of identical twins. MiXCR was run by TCRdb on the 5' RACE reads, yielding one entry per CDR3 protein. This table holds hundreds of thousands of distinct CDR3 sequences, 21% found once. These data are also associated with another study on T cells expressing NK-cell markers.

Material for sequencing was PBMCs. These receptors all stem from a young woman in good health.

The V gene is TRBV12-3 or TRBV12-4, the J gene TRBJ2-1, with D possibly matching TRBD2 (6 bases). The CDR3 is made up of 17 amino acids. With 5 bases removed from V and 7 bases from J, the gap between germline ends came to 24 bases. The DNA of the CDR3 is TGTGCCAGCAGTCCATCCTCCCGGAGAGGGGACTGGAATGAGCAGTTCTTC. Amino acids: CASSPSSRRGDWNEQFF.

This clonotype showed up many times. This chain links TRBV20-1 with TRBJ1-2; TRBD1 is a possible D gene (5 bases). CDR3 length: 14 amino acids. Germline V gives CDR1 DFQATT, CDR2 SNEGSKA (reference sequence). The germline V and J ends were trimmed by 6 bases and 2 bases, with 16 bases remaining between them. As DNA, the CDR3 is TGCAGTGCGAGGCCAGGGATAGTAAACTATGGCTACACCTTC. Its protein product is CSARPGIVNYGYTF.

The rearrangement links TRBV29-1 to TRBJ1-4; D gene ambiguous. The CDR3 has 11 residues. CDR1 SQVTM and CDR2 ANQGSEA come from the germline V gene. V dropped 6 bases and J dropped 4 bases, with 6 bases sitting between them. In DNA, the CDR3 is TGCAGCGTGGGTTATAATGAAAAACTGTTTTTT. Its translation is CSVGYNEKLFF.

The CDR3 DNA sequence: TGTGCCAGCAGGGAGTCGGGGCAGCCCCAGCATTTT. Its protein is CASRESGQPQHF. The chain couples TRBV6-5 to TRBJ1-5, with D hard to call. The V gene's germline CDR1 is MNHEY and CDR2 SVGAGI. The CDR3 runs 12 residues. The V end was cut by 6 bases, the J end by 7 bases, with 10 bases between.

This clonotype has just a few counts. The chain is built from TRBV5-1 and TRBJ2-5, with TRBD2 matching 12 bases. In germline, CDR1 is SGHRS, CDR2 YFSETQ. V lost 0 bases, J lost 13 bases, and 10 bases stayed unmatched. This CDR3 comprises 15 residues. The CDR3 DNA reads as TGCGCCAGCAGCTTGGATCGACTAGCGGGGGCGGCGTCGTACTTC. Protein: CASSLDRLAGAASYF. Combining the CDR3 with reference TRBV5-1 and TRBJ2-5 gives the whole variable domain KAGVTQTPRYLIKTRGQQVTLSCSPISGHRSVSWYQQTPGQGLQFLFEYFSETQRNKGNFPGRFSGRQFSNSRSEMNVSTLELGDSALYLCASSLDRLAGAASYFGPGTRLLVL.

This clonotype was observed a few times. The CDR3 bases are TGCAGTGCCCCAACCGGGACCAGACTCACAGATACGCAGTATTTT. This sequence encodes CSAPTGTRLTDTQYF. The rearrangement joins TRBV20-1 to TRBJ2-3; D assignment may be TRBD1 or TRBD2 (5 bases each). The germline V and J ends were trimmed by 6 bases and 2 bases, with 18 bases remaining between them. Per the germline V gene, CDR1 is DFQATT and CDR2 is SNEGSKA (reference sequence). The CDR3 loop spans 15 amino acids.